Sequencing of this TCR beta chain was carried out in a study of CD8+ T cells in alopecia areata. This clone has a handful of counts. Mouse gene names apply. RNA was extracted and reverse transcribed into cDNA as the sequencing template. Only in-frame clones appear in the TCRdb table, and some are missing; sequencing was by immunoSEQ multiplex PCR. The sample was found to contain 200,000 to 300,000 clones, and every one recurs. Cells pooled from cutaneous lymph nodes were sorted on CD4, CD8alpha, NKG2D, NKG2ACE and other markers. This receptor was taken from a C3H/HeJ mouse with alopecia areata. The MHC haplotype recorded for the strain is H2-k. Sequencing was performed on CD4+ T cells sorted from a lymph node.

The covered CDR3 bases are TGTGCCAGCAGGGACAGGGGGCCGGACACCGGG. This sequence encodes CASRDRGPDTG. The entire CDR3 is CASRDRGPDTGQLYF. The chain employs TRBV19 and TRBJ2-2, with TRBD1 identical over 11 bases. The read comes to an end 4 residues before the CDR3 does, leaving the germline J gene to fill in the end. CDR1 and CDR2 (germline): FNHDT, SITEND (reference sequence). J was trimmed by 3 bases and V by 5 bases; bases with no gene match: 3. CDR3 length: 15 amino acids. The variable domain in full, with the rest retrieved from reference TRBV19 and TRBJ2-2, is GGIITQTPKFLIGQEGQKLTLKCQQNFNHDTMYWYRQDSGKGLRLIYYSITENDLQKGDLSEGYDASREKKSSFSLTVTSAQKNEMAVFLCASRDRGPDTGQLYFGEGSKLTVL.